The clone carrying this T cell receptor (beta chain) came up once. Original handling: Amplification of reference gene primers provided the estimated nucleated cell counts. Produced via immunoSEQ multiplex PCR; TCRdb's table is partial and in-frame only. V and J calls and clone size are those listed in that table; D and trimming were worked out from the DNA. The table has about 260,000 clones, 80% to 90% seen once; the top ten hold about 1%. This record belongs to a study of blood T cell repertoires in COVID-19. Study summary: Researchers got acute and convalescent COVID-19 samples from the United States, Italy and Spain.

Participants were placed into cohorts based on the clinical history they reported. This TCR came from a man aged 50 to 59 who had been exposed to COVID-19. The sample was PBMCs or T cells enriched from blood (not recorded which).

CDR3 amino acids: CASSPNRGPRDQPQHF. The CDR3 coding sequence is TGTGCCAGTAGCCCTAACAGGGGGCCTCGCGATCAGCCCCAGCATTTT. The rearrangement joins TRBV19 to TRBJ1-5; 9 bases match TRBD1. From germline, CDR1 is LNHDA and CDR2 SQIVND (reference sequence). The trim removed 6 bases at V and 5 bases at J, leaving 11 bases unmatched. The CDR3 is 16 residues long.